What follows are 29 T cell receptor beta chains derived from one specimen sequenced in a study of blood T cell repertoires in COVID-19. Here immunoSEQ multiplex PCR was the method, and the copy in TCRdb shows in-frame clones only, minus some. This table holds around 250,000 clones, 70% to 90% found once. The specimen sequenced was PBMCs or T cells enriched from blood (not recorded which). These receptor sequences come from a woman in her twenties or thirties with acute COVID-19.

This chain uses TRBV27 with TRBJ2-7; D ambiguous. Germline V lookup: CDR1 MNHEY, CDR2 SMNVEV (reference sequence). The CDR3 totals 13 residues. V was cut by 5 bases and J by 4 bases, with 12 bases left in between. CDR3: CASSPFPQYEQYF. DNA of the CDR3: TGTGCCAGCAGTCCCTTCCCCCAGTACGAGCAGTACTTC.

The chain carries TRBV3-1 (or the pseudogene TRBV3-2) and TRBJ2-3, with 7 bases fitting TRBD2. This CDR3 comprises 16 residues. Trimming at V came to 4 bases and at J to 0 bases, leaving 7 bases not matched to a gene. From germline, CDR1 is LGHDT and CDR2 YNNKEL (reference sequence). Written as DNA, the CDR3 is TGTGCCAGCAGCCGAAACGGGGGGACTAGCACAGATACGCAGTATTTT. Translation gives CASSRNGGTSTDTQYF.

This chain joins TRBV9 and TRBJ2-1; tentative D call: TRBD2 (5 bases). Trimming cost V 1 base and J 5 bases, with 13 bases left between them. In germline, CDR1 is SGDLS, CDR2 YYNGEE. This CDR3 region has 15 residues. The CDR3 DNA reads as TGTGCCAGCAGCGTACATCTAGCTGGGGACAATGAGCAGTTCTTC. This gives the protein CASSVHLAGDNEQFF. Based on the CDR3 plus reference TRBV9 and TRBJ2-1, the full variable domain is DSGVTQTPKHLITATGQRVTLRCSPRSGDLSVYWYQQSLDQGLQFLIQYYNGEERAKGNILERFSAQQFPDLHSELNLSSLELGDSALYFCASSVHLAGDNEQFFGPGTRLTVL.

The CDR3 nucleotides are TGTGCCAGCAGCTGGTATGGGGGGGATGGCGACACCGGGGAGCTGTTTTTT. Encoded protein: CASSWYGGDGDTGELFF. The chain uses TRBV5-8 and TRBJ2-2; 7 positions agree with TRBD2. The length of the CDR3 is 17 residues. The germline V gene has CDR1 SGHTS and CDR2 YDEGEE. Unmatched junction bases numbered 11, after V lost 3 bases and J lost 3 bases.

The J gene is TRBJ2-1, the V gene TRBV19, with 9 nucleotides matching TRBD1. V gave up 4 bases and J gave up 8 bases; unmatched junction bases: 12. The CDR3 runs 16 residues. CDR1 LNHDA and CDR2 SQIVND come from the germline V gene (reference sequence). The CDR3 DNA follows: TGTGCCAGTAGTAGTGAAGGGGACAGGGTTCTGTATGAGCAGTTCTTC. Translated: CASSSEGDRVLYEQFF.

The chain has TRBV7-9 and TRBJ1-2; perhaps TRBD1 as D (5 bases). V was trimmed by 5 bases and J by 7 bases, leaving 14 bases between them. Germline assignment: CDR1 SEHNR and CDR2 FQNEAQ (reference sequence). The CDR3 is 13 amino acids. CDR3 DNA sequence: TGTGCCAGCAGCCTGCCCTCTGGGGCTGGCTACACCTTC. Translation gives CASSLPSGAGYTF.

The V and J genes are TRBV28 and TRBJ1-6; 7 bases are shared with TRBD1. CDR3 length: 15 amino acids. Germline V gene sequence: CDR1 MDHEN, CDR2 SYDVKM. Trimming took 5 bases from V and 10 from J; bases not matched to a gene: 11. CDR3 amino acids: CASSEEQGNVSPLHF. The CDR3 DNA reads TGTGCCAGCAGTGAGGAACAGGGGAACGTCTCACCCCTCCACTTT.

V is TRBV27 and J is TRBJ1-2; 9 nucleotides line up with TRBD1. The length of the CDR3 is 17 residues. Germline trimming cut 10 bases from V and 2 bases from J; bases unmatched to any gene: 17. CDR1 MNHEY and CDR2 SMNVEV come from the germline V gene (reference sequence). Here the CDR3 reads CATRTGTGSPPNYGYTF. The CDR3 DNA reads TGTGCCACCCGGACCGGGACAGGGTCTCCGCCAAACTATGGCTACACCTTC.

This clone has only one observation. The chain combines TRBV28 with TRBJ2-1; 13 nucleotides line up with TRBD2. This CDR3 is 15 amino acids long. V lost 5 bases and J lost 6; bases outside the gene matches: 4. Per the germline V gene, CDR1 is MDHEN and CDR2 is SYDVKM. Written as DNA, the CDR3 is TGTGCCAGCAGTCAAACTAGCGGGAGGGCCAATGAGCAGTTCTTC. Translated: CASSQTSGRANEQFF. Filled out from reference TRBV28 and TRBJ2-1, the complete variable domain reads DVKVTQSSRYLVKRTGEKVFLECVQDMDHENMFWYRQDPGLGLRLIYFSYDVKMKEKGDIPEGYSVSREKKERFSLILESASTNQTSMYLCASSQTSGRANEQFFGPGTRLTVL.

This rearrangement joins TRBV5-1 to TRBJ1-5, with no clear D. There are 17 residues in the CDR3. V was clipped by 0 bases and J by 2 bases, with 15 bases between them. The V gene's germline CDR1 is SGHRS and CDR2 YFSETQ. DNA for the CDR3: TGCGCCAGCAGCTTGGGTACCGGGGATGCGGGCAATCAGCCCCAGCATTTT. Translated: CASSLGTGDAGNQPQHF.

V is TRBV3-1 (or the pseudogene TRBV3-2) and J is TRBJ2-1; no clear D. CDR1 and CDR2 (germline): LGHDT, YNNKEL (reference sequence). Trimming removed 5 bases at V and 9 bases at J, with 17 bases between. This CDR3 region has 14 residues. CDR3: CASSFSEASGEQFF. For the CDR3, the DNA is TGTGCCAGCAGCTTCAGTGAGGCTTCGGGTGAGCAGTTCTTC.

The CDR3 DNA reads as TGTGCCAGCAGCTTAGGCAGGGGTTCCGATGAGCAGTTCTTC. This gives the protein CASSLGRGSDEQFF. The chain links TRBV7-9 to TRBJ2-1; the D gene is possibly TRBD1 (6 bases). The CDR3 is 14 residues long. CDR1 is SEHNR, CDR2 FQNEAQ, per germline (reference sequence). V was shortened by 1 base and J by 8 bases, with 12 bases between the two germline ends.

This rearrangement joins TRBV12-3 or TRBV12-4 to TRBJ1-1; unclear D gene. The CDR3 loop spans 11 amino acids. V was clipped by 8 bases and J by 5 bases, with 9 bases between them. CDR3 loop: CASLSVTEAFF. In nucleotides, the CDR3 is TGTGCCAGCCTATCGGTAACTGAAGCTTTCTTT.

The V and J genes are TRBV14 and TRBJ1-1, with a possible D match to TRBD1 (6 bases). CDR3 length: 13 residues. From germline, CDR1 is SGHDN and CDR2 FVKESK. V lost 4 bases to trimming and J lost 7 bases, with 13 bases between them. The CDR3 region is CASSPVWGREAFF. The CDR3 nucleotides read TGTGCCAGCAGCCCCGTCTGGGGGCGTGAAGCTTTCTTT. The full variable domain, rest sourced from reference TRBV14 and TRBJ1-1, is EAGVTQFPSHSVIEKGQTVTLRCDPISGHDNLYWYRRVMGKEIKFLLHFVKESKQDESGMPNNRFLAERTGGTYSTLKVQPAELEDSGVYFCASSPVWGREAFFGQGTRLTVV.

The rearrangement uses TRBV5-1 and TRBJ2-1; D uncertain. CDR1 is SGHRS and CDR2 is YFSETQ in the germline V gene. V was cut by 0 bases and J by 7 bases, with 8 bases left in between. The CDR3 spans 13 residues. CDR3 in DNA: TGCGCCAGCAGCTTGGCGTCGGTTAATGAGCAGTTCTTC. Protein: CASSLASVNEQFF. Variable domain in full (rest from reference TRBV5-1 and TRBJ2-1): KAGVTQTPRYLIKTRGQQVTLSCSPISGHRSVSWYQQTPGQGLQFLFEYFSETQRNKGNFPGRFSGRQFSNSRSEMNVSTLELGDSALYLCASSLASVNEQFFGPGTRLTVL.

The chain carries TRBV13 and TRBJ2-3; TRBD2 matches 10 bases. V gave up 7 bases and J gave up 6 bases; unmatched junction bases: 13. CDR1 and CDR2 (germline): PRHDT, FYEKMQ (reference sequence). The CDR3 extends over 16 amino acids. The CDR3 reads CASTPLASGRPDTQYF. The CDR3 DNA reads TGTGCCAGCACCCCTTTGGCTAGCGGGAGACCGGATACGCAGTATTTT.

For this clone: The junction departs from the called germline gene at one end, perhaps through a read error. The chain joins TRBV3-1 (or the pseudogene TRBV3-2) to TRBJ2-3; possibly TRBD2 for D (5 bases). Germline values: CDR1 LGHDT, CDR2 YNNKEL (reference sequence). The CDR3 has 17 amino acids. CDR3 DNA sequence: TGCCGACTAATTCCCCAAAGAGGAGCGGACTTCACAGATACGCAGTATTTT. It yields the protein CRLIPQRGADFTDTQYF.

V gene TRBV2 combines with J gene TRBJ1-1; D gene ambiguous. There are 15 residues in the CDR3. The ends were cut back, 3 bases at V and 1 base at J, with 12 bases in the middle. CDR1 SNHLY and CDR2 FYNNEI come from the germline V gene. In DNA form, the CDR3 reads TGTGCCAGCAGTGAGGATCGAGGAAGGAACACTGAAGCTTTCTTT. This translates into CASSEDRGRNTEAFF.

This chain uses TRBV27 with TRBJ2-7, with D possibly TRBD1 on 5 matching bases. Trimming took off 2 bases at V and 2 bases at J, with 10 bases between the two ends. The CDR3 loop spans 14 amino acids. Germline V gene sequence: CDR1 MNHEY, CDR2 SMNVEV (reference sequence). CDR3 region: CASSLVWGPYEQYF. DNA of the CDR3: TGTGCCAGCAGTTTAGTCTGGGGCCCCTACGAGCAGTACTTC.

The chain is built from TRBV6-4 and TRBJ2-1; D gene uncertain. The CDR3 covers 14 residues. Trimming removed 4 bases from V and 3 bases from J, with 10 bases in between. Per the germline V gene, CDR1 is MRHNA and CDR2 is SNTAGT. As DNA, the CDR3 is TGTGCCAGCAGTGCCACCCCAGACTACAATGAGCAGTTCTTC. Its translation: CASSATPDYNEQFF.

The CDR3: CASSLMNGEKLFF. CDR3 sequence (DNA): TGTGCCAGCAGCTTAATGAACGGGGAAAAACTGTTTTTT. The chain carries TRBV7-9 and TRBJ1-4, with unresolved D. CDR3 length: 13 amino acids. Trimming removed 2 bases from V and 8 bases from J, with 9 bases in between. CDR1 is SEHNR, CDR2 FQNEAQ, per germline (reference sequence).

This clone was detected once. The chain combines TRBV28 with TRBJ1-5; TRBD1 is a possible D gene (5 bases). This CDR3 spans 14 amino acids. Germline loops: CDR1 MDHEN, CDR2 SYDVKM. V dropped 3 bases and J dropped 3 bases, with 9 bases sitting between them. The DNA for the CDR3 is TGTGCCAGCAGTTTCCTGGGGCCCAATCAGCCCCAGCATTTT. Residues: CASSFLGPNQPQHF.

The genes are TRBV2 and TRBJ1-5; TRBD1 agrees at 10 bases. Germline CDR1 and CDR2: SNHLY and FYNNEI. The length of the CDR3 is 17 residues. V gave up 5 bases and J gave up 4 bases; unmatched junction bases: 11. The CDR3 loop reads CASSLFTGTGANQPQHF. The CDR3 DNA reads TGTGCCAGCAGTCTTTTCACAGGGACAGGGGCTAATCAGCCCCAGCATTTT.

CDR3 region: CASSEGSGGGQGRLGYTF. CDR3 nucleotide sequence: TGCGCCAGCAGTGAGGGTTCGGGAGGAGGGCAGGGACGCTTGGGCTACACCTTC. The V call is TRBV10-2, the J call TRBJ1-2; D may be TRBD1 (5 bases). Trimming took off 2 bases at V and 8 bases at J, with 27 bases between the two ends. Germline V gene sequence: CDR1 WSHSY, CDR2 SAAADI. This CDR3 contains 18 residues.

This clone has only one observation. The chain is built from TRBV4-1 and TRBJ2-7; TRBD1 agrees at 7 bases. Germline values: CDR1 MGHRA, CDR2 YSYEKL. This CDR3 contains 15 residues. V was pared by 3 bases and J by 0 bases, with 5 bases of the junction left unmatched. DNA for the CDR3: TGCGCCAGCAGCCAGGAGGACAGGAGCTCCTACGAGCAGTACTTC. Translated: CASSQEDRSSYEQYF.

V gene TRBV28 combines with J gene TRBJ1-5, with a tentative D call TRBD1 (6 bases). The CDR3 runs 12 residues. Germline loops: CDR1 MDHEN, CDR2 SYDVKM. Trimming took 10 bases from V and 7 from J, leaving 14 bases between them. Here the CDR3 DNA reads TGTGCCATCGGGGGGGCGAGGCAGCCCCAGCATTTT. Translating gives CAIGGARQPQHF.

The rearrangement links TRBV6-1 to TRBJ1-6, with TRBD1 matching over 8 bases. The V gene's germline CDR1 is MNHNS and CDR2 SASEGT. The CDR3 totals 15 residues. After removal of 1 base from V and 9 bases from J, the junction contained 5 bases not matched to a gene. CDR3 sequence reads: CASSEGDRGVSPLHF. The CDR3 coding sequence is TGTGCCAGCAGTGAAGGAGACAGGGGTGTTTCACCCCTCCACTTT.

The rearrangement joins TRBV18 to TRBJ2-3; 9 nucleotides line up with TRBD1. J lost 1 base, V lost 5 bases, and 10 bases had no gene match. Germline CDR1 KGHSH, CDR2 LQKENI. CDR3 length equals 17 residues. The CDR3 here is CASSRDRDLYGTDTQYF. CDR3 DNA sequence: TGTGCCAGCTCAAGGGACAGGGACCTATACGGCACAGATACGCAGTATTTT.

The chain couples TRBV6-6 to TRBJ2-7; D unclear. Trimming took off 6 bases at V and 3 bases at J, with 18 bases between the two ends. The CDR3 consists of 15 residues. Germline loops: CDR1 MNHNY, CDR2 SVGAGI (reference sequence). This chain's CDR3 is CASRMQDSKGYEQYF. The CDR3, as DNA: TGTGCCAGCAGAATGCAGGATTCTAAAGGCTACGAGCAGTACTTC.